Shown below are 6 T cell receptor beta chains from a single sample sequenced in a study of lymphopenia after photon versus proton radiotherapy. Assay used: immunoSEQ multiplex PCR; TCRdb lists only in-frame clones, some missing. The sample yields 20,000 or so clones, 84% seen once. Source: peripheral blood, taken from a patient treated with photon-based radiotherapy. The origin of the receptors is a woman aged 50 to 60 with pancreatic cancer.

This sequence joins TRBV7-2 and TRBJ2-2; D is ambiguous. Trimming removed 6 bases from V and 3 bases from J, with 8 bases in between. This CDR3 is built from 13 residues. Germline CDR1 reads SGHTA; CDR2 reads FQGNSA. In DNA, the CDR3 is TGTGCCAGCAGTTCGACCTACACCGGGGAGCTGTTTTTT. Protein sequence: CASSSTYTGELFF. The whole variable domain, filled in from reference TRBV7-2 and TRBJ2-2, reads GAGVSQSPSNKVTEKGKDVELRCDPISGHTALYWYRQSLGQGLEFLIYFQGNSAPDKSGLPSDRFSAERTGGSVSTLTIQRTQQEDSAVYLCASSSTYTGELFFGEGSRLTVL.

The V and J genes are TRBV6-1 and TRBJ1-4; the D gene is possibly TRBD1 (5 bases). Germline CDR1 and CDR2: MNHNS and SASEGT. V was shortened by 3 bases and J by 8 bases, with 13 bases between the two germline ends. The CDR3 totals 14 residues. The CDR3 DNA is TGTGCCAGCAGTGACGGGACCCTTCGAGAAAAACTGTTTTTT. This gives the protein CASSDGTLREKLFF.

The CDR3 protein is CAWSVRGLISGNTIYF. In nucleotides, the CDR3 is TGTGCCTGGAGTGTGCGAGGGTTAATCTCTGGAAACACCATATATTTT. J is TRBJ1-3 and V is TRBV30; D uncertain. The germline CDR1 and CDR2 sequences are GTSNPN and SVGIG (reference sequence). This CDR3 has 16 residues. The V end was cut by 0 bases, the J end by 0 bases, with 12 bases between.

The chain employs TRBV29-1 and TRBJ1-2; D perhaps matches TRBD1 (5 bases). Germline V gene lookup returns CDR1 SQVTM and CDR2 ANQGSEA. There are 13 residues in the CDR3. V gave up 4 bases and J gave up 3 bases, with 12 bases separating them. CDR3 loop: CSVAGAGDYGYTF. CDR3 bases: TGCAGCGTTGCCGGGGCCGGGGACTATGGCTACACCTTC. Full variable domain (rest looked up from reference TRBV29-1 and TRBJ1-2): SAVISQKPSRDICQRGTSLTIQCQVDSQVTMMFWYRQQPGQSLTLIATANQGSEATYESGFVIDKFPISRPNLTFSTLTVSNMSPEDSSIYLCSVAGAGDYGYTFGSGTRLTVV.

This clone turned up a few times. V is TRBV6-6 and J is TRBJ1-4; no clear D. The length of the CDR3 is 15 residues. Trimming took 5 bases from V and 8 from J, leaving 18 bases between them. Germline V lookup: CDR1 MNHNY, CDR2 SVGAGI (reference sequence). The CDR3 loop is CASSPFPSSQEKLFF. CDR3 in DNA: TGTGCCAGCAGTCCCTTTCCGTCAAGTCAAGAAAAACTGTTTTTT.

The chain uses TRBV15 and TRBJ1-2, with 7 bases fitting TRBD1. The ends lost 4 bases at V and 2 bases at J; junction bases unmatched: 7. Germline CDR1 LNHNV, CDR2 YYDKDF (reference sequence). The CDR3 is 15 residues long. CDR3 nucleotides: TGTGCCACCAGCAACCCAGGGGGATTGAACTATGGCTACACCTTC. This sequence encodes CATSNPGGLNYGYTF.